These 20 T cell receptor beta chains originate from one sample sequenced in a study of cytomegalovirus exposure and HLA in healthy donors. PCR used 60 Vbeta primers and 13 Jbeta primers. TCRdb's copy holds only in-frame clones and misses some; the assay was immunoSEQ multiplex PCR. In the table there are about 85,000 clones, 60% to 85% of which are singletons. The material sequenced was PBMCs. The source of these receptors is a boy younger than 18 in good health and CMV-seronegative.

The rearrangement links TRBV18 to TRBJ2-7; 9 positions match TRBD2. Germline-derived CDR1 and CDR2 are KGHSH and LQKENI. The junction had 6 bases not matched to a gene; V was cut back by 6 bases and J by 3 bases. This CDR3 is 14 amino acids long. The CDR3 coding sequence is TGTGCCAGCTCCCCGGGACTAGCCCACTACGAGCAGTACTTC. It yields the protein CASSPGLAHYEQYF.

The chain combines TRBV6-1 with TRBJ2-1; D gene ambiguous. This CDR3 spans 16 amino acids. V was clipped by 3 bases and J by 6 bases, with 18 bases between them. Looked up from germline, CDR1 is MNHNS and CDR2 is SASEGT. Here the CDR3 reads CASSDRDTALSNEQFF. The CDR3 DNA sequence: TGTGCCAGCAGTGACCGAGACACGGCCCTCTCCAATGAGCAGTTCTTC.

The count of this clone is one. This chain connects TRBV2 to TRBJ2-4; TRBD1 aligns across 12 bases. CDR3 size: 13 residues. The V gene end was trimmed by 8 bases and the J gene end by 8 bases; junction bases not matched to a gene: 4. Germline V CDR1 and CDR2: SNHLY, FYNNEI. CDR3 bases: TGTGCCAGCCTGGGACAGGGGGCTGACATTCAGTACTTC. Amino acid sequence: CASLGQGADIQYF.

This clone came up once. The chain couples TRBV11-2 to TRBJ2-7, with 8 bases fitting TRBD2. Germline CDR1 is SGHAT and CDR2 is FQNNGV. The CDR3 covers 18 residues. Trimming removed 1 base from V and 2 bases from J; junction bases left unmatched: 13. The CDR3 DNA sequence: TGTGCCAGCAGCTTAGGAACTATAGGGCTAGCGGGTACCTACGAGCAGTACTTC. This gives the protein CASSLGTIGLAGTYEQYF.

The V and J genes are TRBV6-5 and TRBJ1-1, with D maybe TRBD1 (5 bases). The V gene's germline CDR1 is MNHEY and CDR2 SVGAGI. The CDR3 contains 13 residues. Trimming stripped 5 bases from V and 1 base from J, with 8 bases between. The CDR3 is CASSRGKNTEAFF. DNA of the CDR3: TGTGCCAGCAGTAGGGGAAAGAACACTGAAGCTTTCTTT.

The chain is built from TRBV7-9 and TRBJ2-5, with TRBD1 matching over 10 bases. The CDR3 covers 14 residues. V dropped 5 bases and J dropped 4; count of bases not matched to a gene: 4. Looked up from germline, CDR1 is SEHNR and CDR2 is FQNEAQ (reference sequence). The CDR3 DNA is TGTGCCAGCAGCCGGGACAGGGGTCGAGAGACCCAGTACTTC. This gives the protein CASSRDRGRETQYF.

This clone was found a few times. V and J are TRBV6-6 and TRBJ1-1, with a tentative D call TRBD1 (6 bases). This CDR3 comprises 14 residues. The ends were cut back, 5 bases at V and 2 bases at J, with 12 bases in the middle. Germline V gene sequence: CDR1 MNHNY, CDR2 SVGAGI (reference sequence). CDR3 sequence reads: CASSPSRGNTEAFF. The CDR3 DNA sequence: TGTGCCAGCAGTCCCTCCAGGGGCAACACTGAAGCTTTCTTT.

CDR3 bases: TGTGCCAGCAGTTCCCCAATTTCCGGACTCCCACTCTACACCTTC. It translates to CASSSPISGLPLYTF. The genes are TRBV28 and TRBJ1-2; D is ambiguous. Germline CDR1 and CDR2: MDHEN and SYDVKM. The V end lost 4 bases, the J end lost 10 bases, and 22 bases lay between the germline ends. The CDR3 consists of 15 residues.

The chain has TRBV6-1 and TRBJ1-2, with TRBD1 matching 8 bases. Germline V gene data show CDR1 as MNHNS and CDR2 as SASEGT. The CDR3 extends over 16 amino acids. V gave up 7 bases and J gave up 2 bases; unmatched junction bases: 12. CDR3 residues: CASIDFGQGGNYGYTF. The CDR3 bases are TGTGCCAGCATTGATTTCGGACAGGGAGGCAACTATGGCTACACCTTC.

The chain joins TRBV10-1 to TRBJ2-3; tentatively, D is TRBD1 (6 bases). CDR1 is WNHNN, CDR2 SYGVQD, per germline (reference sequence). The germline V and J ends were trimmed by 0 bases and 7 bases, with 11 bases remaining between them. The CDR3 is 14 residues long. CDR3 nucleotides: TGCGCCAGCAGTGAGTCGTCGGGACACCATACGCAGTATTTT. This codes for CASSESSGHHTQYF.

The rearrangement joins TRBV27 to TRBJ1-5, with TRBD1 identical over 7 bases. V dropped 6 bases and J dropped 5; count of bases not matched to a gene: 10. The CDR3 runs 15 residues. The V gene's germline CDR1 is MNHEY and CDR2 SMNVEV (reference sequence). For the CDR3, the DNA is TGTGCCAGCAGGACCCGACAGGGCTTGGATCAGCCCCAGCATTTT. Its translation: CASRTRQGLDQPQHF.

This clone showed up just a few times. The V call is TRBV7-8, the J call TRBJ1-1, with a weak D call TRBD1 (5 bases). CDR3 length: 14 amino acids. The germline V gene encodes CDR1 SGHVS and CDR2 FQNEAQ. The V and J ends lost 1 base and 6 bases respectively, with 12 bases between them. The DNA of the CDR3 is TGTGCCAGCAGCTTAGACGGGACTTTAGCTGAAGCTTTCTTT. Translating it yields CASSLDGTLAEAFF.

This rearrangement joins TRBV7-9 to TRBJ1-1; 10 bases match TRBD1. This CDR3 is built from 14 residues. V was pared by 5 bases and J by 4 bases, with 4 bases of the junction left unmatched. The V gene's germline CDR1 is SEHNR and CDR2 FQNEAQ (reference sequence). CDR3: CASSLDRGTTEAFF. The CDR3 DNA reads TGTGCCAGCAGCCTGGACAGGGGGACCACTGAAGCTTTCTTT.

The chain has TRBV30 and TRBJ1-1, with D maybe TRBD1 (5 bases). The V gene lost 2 bases and the J gene lost 7 bases, with 20 bases spanning the gap. The CDR3 runs 15 residues. Germline V gene sequence: CDR1 GTSNPN, CDR2 SVGIG (reference sequence). The CDR3, as DNA: TGTGCCTGGAGTCGCACAGGACGGACCGCGATTGAAGCTTTCTTT. It codes for CAWSRTGRTAIEAFF.

Only a few counts were recorded for this clone. The chain has TRBV27 and TRBJ1-5; no clear D gene. Germline values: CDR1 MNHEY, CDR2 SMNVEV (reference sequence). Trimming shortened V by 6 bases and J by 5 bases, and 17 bases separated the two germline ends. The CDR3 contains 15 residues. CDR3 sequence reads: CASSPSGQLDQPQHF. CDR3 nucleotide sequence: TGTGCCAGCAGCCCCTCTGGGCAGCTTGATCAGCCCCAGCATTTT.

The CDR3 region is CASSSREGTEAFF. CDR3 nucleotide sequence: TGTGCCAGCAGTTCCAGGGAGGGAACTGAAGCTTTCTTT. This chain joins TRBV27 and TRBJ1-1; a possible D gene is TRBD1 (5 bases). Trimming removed 4 bases at V and 5 bases at J, with 11 bases between. The CDR3 loop spans 13 amino acids. Germline CDR1 MNHEY, CDR2 SMNVEV (reference sequence).

This chain links TRBV28 with TRBJ1-1; TRBD1 agrees at 11 bases. CDR1 and CDR2 from the germline V gene are MDHEN and SYDVKM. J lost 4 bases, V lost 2 bases, and 3 bases had no gene match. CDR3 length equals 15 residues. The CDR3 loop is CASSLGDRGGTEAFF. CDR3 bases: TGTGCCAGCAGTTTAGGGGACAGGGGGGGCACTGAAGCTTTCTTT. Supplemented by reference TRBV28 and TRBJ1-1, the full variable domain reads DVKVTQSSRYLVKRTGEKVFLECVQDMDHENMFWYRQDPGLGLRLIYFSYDVKMKEKGDIPEGYSVSREKKERFSLILESASTNQTSMYLCASSLGDRGGTEAFFGQGTRLTVV.

This chain connects TRBV7-9 to TRBJ2-7, with D possibly being TRBD2 (5 bases). The germline CDR1 and CDR2 sequences are SEHNR and FQNEAQ (reference sequence). The CDR3 consists of 12 residues. Trimming took off 1 base at V and 5 bases at J, with 6 bases between the two ends. The CDR3: CASSLVGDEQYF. In DNA form, the CDR3 reads TGTGCCAGCAGCTTAGTCGGGGACGAGCAGTACTTC.

The chain recombines TRBV14 with TRBJ1-6, with TRBD1 matching 7 bases. This CDR3 has 15 amino acids. After removal of 0 bases from V and 10 bases from J, the junction contained 6 bases not matched to a gene. Germline V lookup: CDR1 SGHDN, CDR2 FVKESK. The CDR3 sequence: CASSQERQGGSPLHF. CDR3 nucleotides: TGTGCCAGCAGCCAAGAACGGCAGGGGGGCTCACCCCTCCACTTT.

This clone was seen a few times. CDR3 coding DNA: TGTGCCAGCAGTAGCGGACAGGGGGGGTATCAGCCCCAGCATTTT. It yields the protein CASSSGQGGYQPQHF. The chain recombines TRBV25-1 with TRBJ1-5; 10 bases align to TRBD1. Trimming at V came to 5 bases and at J to 5 bases, leaving 6 bases not matched to a gene. Germline CDR1 is MGHDK and CDR2 is SYGVNS. There are 15 residues in the CDR3.